This TCR beta chain was sequenced during a study of T-cell memory formation after mild COVID-19. TCRdb passed the 5' RACE reads through MiXCR, listing each CDR3 protein once. The sample records hundreds of thousands of distinct CDR3 sequences, roughly 15% being singletons. This clonotype was seen many times. V was clipped by 4 bases and J by 2 bases; unmatched bases: 5. This CDR3 has 16 amino acids. Per germline, CDR1 LGHNA and CDR2 YNFKEQ. The source of this sequence is a man aged 18 to 29 who had mild COVID-19 (a few samples of this study predate the infection). Cell type and time point are not known. Sample: PBMCs or a T cell subset sorted from them (not recorded which). The V and J genes are TRBV4-2 and TRBJ1-4; 9 nucleotides match TRBD1. The CDR3 is CASSLQGAATNEKLFF. The CDR3 DNA follows: TGTGCCAGCAGCCTACAGGGGGCGGCCACTAATGAAAAACTGTTTTTT.